This T cell receptor beta chain was identified during a study of blood T cells in healthy people across ages. For the second PCR, which ran for about 7 to 11 cycles, a sample-barcoded 5' primer and a J-beta primer mix were used. TCRdb recomputed calls from the 5' RACE reads with MiXCR, one row per CDR3 protein. The table shows around 780,000 distinct CDR3 sequences, with about a quarter occurring only once. This clonotype came up a few times. This CDR3 is built from 15 residues. CDR1 and CDR2 (germline): SGHRS, YFSETQ. J lost 7 bases, V lost 4 bases, and 10 bases had no gene match. The sample also formed part of further work on T cells of mothers and their children.

The sequenced sample was blood. The TCR originated in a boy younger than 18 in good health. V gene TRBV5-1 combines with J gene TRBJ2-5; 10 nucleotides align to TRBD1. The CDR3 nucleotides read TGCGCCAGCAGCGCAGACAGGGGGCGTTTAGGGACCCAGTACTTC. This sequence encodes CASSADRGRLGTQYF.